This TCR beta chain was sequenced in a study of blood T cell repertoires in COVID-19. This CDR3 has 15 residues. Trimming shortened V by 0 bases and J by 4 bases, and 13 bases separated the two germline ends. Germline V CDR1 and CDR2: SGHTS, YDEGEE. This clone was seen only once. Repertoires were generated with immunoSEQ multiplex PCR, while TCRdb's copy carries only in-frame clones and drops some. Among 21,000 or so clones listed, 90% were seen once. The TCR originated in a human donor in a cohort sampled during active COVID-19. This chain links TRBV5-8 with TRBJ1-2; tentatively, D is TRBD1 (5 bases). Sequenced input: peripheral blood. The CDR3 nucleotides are TGTGCCAGCAGCTTGGAGGGACTCTCGGGCTATGGCTACACCTTC. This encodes CASSLEGLSGYGYTF.